The TCR beta chain under discussion was sequenced for a study of control samples from healthy donors and cancer patients. V was shortened by 1 base and J by 2 bases, with 6 bases between the two germline ends. The CDR3 sequence is 14 residues long. From germline, CDR1 is SGHAT and CDR2 FQNNGV. Using immunoSEQ multiplex PCR, the repertoire was profiled, and TCRdb retains in-frame clones only, with some absent. This sample carries tens of thousands of clones, approximately 93% of them seen once, and the ten largest clones take around 1.5%. This receptor was obtained from a woman in her twenties or thirties in good health. This chain joins TRBV11-2 and TRBJ1-3; no clear D. The specimen was blood. The CDR3 nucleotides read TGTGCCAGCAGCTTAGGGACGGCTGGAAACACCATATATTTT. Translation gives CASSLGTAGNTIYF.